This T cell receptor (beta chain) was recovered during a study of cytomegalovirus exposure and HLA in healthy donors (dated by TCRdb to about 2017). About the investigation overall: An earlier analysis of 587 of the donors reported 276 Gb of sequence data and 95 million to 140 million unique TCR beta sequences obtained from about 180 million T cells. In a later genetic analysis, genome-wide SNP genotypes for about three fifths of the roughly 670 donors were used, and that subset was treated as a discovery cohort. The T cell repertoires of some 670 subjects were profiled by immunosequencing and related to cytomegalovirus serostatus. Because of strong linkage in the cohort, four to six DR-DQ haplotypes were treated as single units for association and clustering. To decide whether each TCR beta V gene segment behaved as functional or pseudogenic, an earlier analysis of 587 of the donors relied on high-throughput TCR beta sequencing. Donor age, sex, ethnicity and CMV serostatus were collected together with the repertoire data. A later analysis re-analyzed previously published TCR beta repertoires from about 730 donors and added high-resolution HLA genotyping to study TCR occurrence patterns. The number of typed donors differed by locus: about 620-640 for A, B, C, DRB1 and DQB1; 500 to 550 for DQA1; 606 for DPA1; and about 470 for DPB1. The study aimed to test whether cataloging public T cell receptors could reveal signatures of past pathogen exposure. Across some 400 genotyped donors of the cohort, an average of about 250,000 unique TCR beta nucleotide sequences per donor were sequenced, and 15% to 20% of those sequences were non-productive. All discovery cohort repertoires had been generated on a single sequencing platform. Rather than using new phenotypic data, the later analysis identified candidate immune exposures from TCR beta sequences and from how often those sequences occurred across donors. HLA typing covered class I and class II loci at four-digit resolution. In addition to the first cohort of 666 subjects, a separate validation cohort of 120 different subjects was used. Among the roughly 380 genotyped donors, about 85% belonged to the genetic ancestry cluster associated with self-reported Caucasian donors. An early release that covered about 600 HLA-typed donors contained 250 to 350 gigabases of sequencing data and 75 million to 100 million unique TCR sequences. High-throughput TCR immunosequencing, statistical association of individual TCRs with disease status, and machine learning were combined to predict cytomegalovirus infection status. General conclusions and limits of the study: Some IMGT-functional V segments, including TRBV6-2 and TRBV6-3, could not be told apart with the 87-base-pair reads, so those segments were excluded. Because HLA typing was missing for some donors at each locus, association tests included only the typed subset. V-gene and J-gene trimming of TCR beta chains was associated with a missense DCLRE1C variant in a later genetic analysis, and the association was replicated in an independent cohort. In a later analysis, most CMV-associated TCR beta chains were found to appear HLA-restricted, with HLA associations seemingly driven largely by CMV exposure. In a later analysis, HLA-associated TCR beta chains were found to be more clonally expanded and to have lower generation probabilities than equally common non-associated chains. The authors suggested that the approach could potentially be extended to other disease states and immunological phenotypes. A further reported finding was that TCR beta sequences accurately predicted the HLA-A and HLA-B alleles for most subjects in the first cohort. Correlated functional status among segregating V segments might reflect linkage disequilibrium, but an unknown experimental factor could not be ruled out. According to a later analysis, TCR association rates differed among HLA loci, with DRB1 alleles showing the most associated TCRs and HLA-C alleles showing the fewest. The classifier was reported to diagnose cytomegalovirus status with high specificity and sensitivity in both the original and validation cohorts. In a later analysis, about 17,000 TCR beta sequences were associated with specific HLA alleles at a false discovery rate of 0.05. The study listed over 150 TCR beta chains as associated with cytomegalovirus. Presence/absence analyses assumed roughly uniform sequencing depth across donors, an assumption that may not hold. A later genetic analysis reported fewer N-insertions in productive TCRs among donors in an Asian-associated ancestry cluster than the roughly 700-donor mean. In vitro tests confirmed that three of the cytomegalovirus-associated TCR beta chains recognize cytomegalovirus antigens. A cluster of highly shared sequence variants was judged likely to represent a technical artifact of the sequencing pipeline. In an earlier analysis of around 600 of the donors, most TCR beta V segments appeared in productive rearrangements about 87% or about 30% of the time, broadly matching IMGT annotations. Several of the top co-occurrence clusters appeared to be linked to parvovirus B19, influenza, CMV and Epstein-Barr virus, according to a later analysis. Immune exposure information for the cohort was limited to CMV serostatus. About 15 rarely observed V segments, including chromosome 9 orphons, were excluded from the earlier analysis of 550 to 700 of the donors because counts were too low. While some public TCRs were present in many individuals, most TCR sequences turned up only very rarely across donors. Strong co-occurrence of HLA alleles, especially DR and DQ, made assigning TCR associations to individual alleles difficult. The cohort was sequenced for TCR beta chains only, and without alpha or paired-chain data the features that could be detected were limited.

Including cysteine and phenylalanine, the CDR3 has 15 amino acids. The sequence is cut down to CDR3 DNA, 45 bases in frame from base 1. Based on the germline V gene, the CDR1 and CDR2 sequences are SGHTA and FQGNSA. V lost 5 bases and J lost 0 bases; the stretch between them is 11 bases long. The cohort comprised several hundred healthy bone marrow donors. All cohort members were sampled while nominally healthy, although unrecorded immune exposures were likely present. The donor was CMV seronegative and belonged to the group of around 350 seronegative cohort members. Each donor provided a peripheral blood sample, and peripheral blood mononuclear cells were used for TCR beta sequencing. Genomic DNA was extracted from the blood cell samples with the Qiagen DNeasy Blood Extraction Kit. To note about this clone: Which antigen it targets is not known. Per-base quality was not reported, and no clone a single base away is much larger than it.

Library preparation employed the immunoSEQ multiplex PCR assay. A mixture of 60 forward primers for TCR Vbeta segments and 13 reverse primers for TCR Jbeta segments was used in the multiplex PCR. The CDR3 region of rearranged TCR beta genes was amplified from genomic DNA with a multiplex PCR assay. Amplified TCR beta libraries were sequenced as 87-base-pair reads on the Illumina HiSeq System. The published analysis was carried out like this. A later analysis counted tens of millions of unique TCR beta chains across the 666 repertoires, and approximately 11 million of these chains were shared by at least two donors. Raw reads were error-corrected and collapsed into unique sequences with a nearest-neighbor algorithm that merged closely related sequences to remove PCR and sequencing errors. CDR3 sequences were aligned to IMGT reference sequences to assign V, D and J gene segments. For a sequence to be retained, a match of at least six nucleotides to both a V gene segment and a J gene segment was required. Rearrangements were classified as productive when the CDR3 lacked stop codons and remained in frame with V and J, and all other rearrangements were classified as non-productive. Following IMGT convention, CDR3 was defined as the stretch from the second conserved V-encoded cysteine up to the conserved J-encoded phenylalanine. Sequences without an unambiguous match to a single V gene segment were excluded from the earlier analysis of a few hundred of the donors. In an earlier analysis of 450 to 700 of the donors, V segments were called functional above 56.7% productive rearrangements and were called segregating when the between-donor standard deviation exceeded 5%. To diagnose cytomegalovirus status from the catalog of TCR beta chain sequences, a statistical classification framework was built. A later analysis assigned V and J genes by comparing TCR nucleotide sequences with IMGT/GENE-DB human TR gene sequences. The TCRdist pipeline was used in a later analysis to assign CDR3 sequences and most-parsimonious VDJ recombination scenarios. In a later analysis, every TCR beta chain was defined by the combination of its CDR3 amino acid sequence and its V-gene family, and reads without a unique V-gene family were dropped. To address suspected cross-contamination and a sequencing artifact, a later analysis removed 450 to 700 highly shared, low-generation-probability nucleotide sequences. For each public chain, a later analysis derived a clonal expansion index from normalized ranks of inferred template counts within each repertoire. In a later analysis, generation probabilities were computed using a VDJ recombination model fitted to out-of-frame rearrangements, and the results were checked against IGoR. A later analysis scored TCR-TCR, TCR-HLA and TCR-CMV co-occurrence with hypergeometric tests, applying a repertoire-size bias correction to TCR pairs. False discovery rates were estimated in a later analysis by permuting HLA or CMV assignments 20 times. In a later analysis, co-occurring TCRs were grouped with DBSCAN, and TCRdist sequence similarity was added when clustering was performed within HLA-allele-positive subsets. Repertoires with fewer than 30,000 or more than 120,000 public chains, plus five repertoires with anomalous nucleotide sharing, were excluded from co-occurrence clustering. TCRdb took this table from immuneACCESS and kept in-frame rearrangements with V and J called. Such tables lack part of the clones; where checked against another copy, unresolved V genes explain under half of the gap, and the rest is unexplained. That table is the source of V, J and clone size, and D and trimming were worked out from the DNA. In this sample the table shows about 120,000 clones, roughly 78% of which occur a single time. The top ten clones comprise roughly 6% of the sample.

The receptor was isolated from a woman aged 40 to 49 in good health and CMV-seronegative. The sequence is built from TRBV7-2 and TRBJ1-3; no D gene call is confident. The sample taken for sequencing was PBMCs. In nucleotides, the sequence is TGTGCCAGCAGCGTGACAAGTAGCTCTGGAAACACCATATATTTT. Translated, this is CASSVTSSSGNTIYF.